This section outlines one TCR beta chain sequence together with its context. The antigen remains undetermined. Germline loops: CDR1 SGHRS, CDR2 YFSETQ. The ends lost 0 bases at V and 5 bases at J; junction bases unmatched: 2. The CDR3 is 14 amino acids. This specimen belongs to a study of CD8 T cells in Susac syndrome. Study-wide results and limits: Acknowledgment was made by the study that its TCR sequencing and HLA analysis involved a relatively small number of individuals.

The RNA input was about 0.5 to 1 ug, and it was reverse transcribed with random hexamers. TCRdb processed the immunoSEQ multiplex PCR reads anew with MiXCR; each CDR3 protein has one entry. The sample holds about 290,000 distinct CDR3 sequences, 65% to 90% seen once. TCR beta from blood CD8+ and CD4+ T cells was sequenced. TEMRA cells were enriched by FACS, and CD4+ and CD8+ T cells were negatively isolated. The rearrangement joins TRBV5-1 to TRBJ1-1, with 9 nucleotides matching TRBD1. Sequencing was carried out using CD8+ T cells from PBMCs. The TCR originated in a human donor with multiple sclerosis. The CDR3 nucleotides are TGCGCCAGCAGCTTGGGACAGGGGGTGACTGAAGCTTTCTTT. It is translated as CASSLGQGVTEAFF. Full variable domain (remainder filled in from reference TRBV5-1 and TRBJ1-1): KAGVTQTPRYLIKTRGQQVTLSCSPISGHRSVSWYQQTPGQGLQFLFEYFSETQRNKGNFPGRFSGRQFSNSRSEMNVSTLELGDSALYLCASSLGQGVTEAFFGQGTRLTVV.